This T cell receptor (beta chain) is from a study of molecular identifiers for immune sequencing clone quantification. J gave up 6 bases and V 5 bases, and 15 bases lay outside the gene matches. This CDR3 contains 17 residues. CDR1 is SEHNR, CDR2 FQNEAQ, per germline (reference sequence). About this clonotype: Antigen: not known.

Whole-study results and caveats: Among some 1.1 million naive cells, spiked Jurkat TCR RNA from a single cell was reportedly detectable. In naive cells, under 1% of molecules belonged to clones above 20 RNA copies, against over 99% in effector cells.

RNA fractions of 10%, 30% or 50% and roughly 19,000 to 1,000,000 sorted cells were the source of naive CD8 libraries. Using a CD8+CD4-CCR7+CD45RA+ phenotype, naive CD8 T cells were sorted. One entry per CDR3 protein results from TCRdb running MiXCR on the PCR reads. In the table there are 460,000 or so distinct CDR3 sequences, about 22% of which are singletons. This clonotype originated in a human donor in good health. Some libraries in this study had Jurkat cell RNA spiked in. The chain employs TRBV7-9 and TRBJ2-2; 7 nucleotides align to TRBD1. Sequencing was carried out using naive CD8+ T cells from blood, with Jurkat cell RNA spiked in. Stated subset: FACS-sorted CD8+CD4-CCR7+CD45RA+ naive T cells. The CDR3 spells CASSDTTGARDPGELFF. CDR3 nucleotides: TGTGCCAGCAGCGACACTACAGGGGCGAGGGACCCCGGGGAGCTGTTTTTT.